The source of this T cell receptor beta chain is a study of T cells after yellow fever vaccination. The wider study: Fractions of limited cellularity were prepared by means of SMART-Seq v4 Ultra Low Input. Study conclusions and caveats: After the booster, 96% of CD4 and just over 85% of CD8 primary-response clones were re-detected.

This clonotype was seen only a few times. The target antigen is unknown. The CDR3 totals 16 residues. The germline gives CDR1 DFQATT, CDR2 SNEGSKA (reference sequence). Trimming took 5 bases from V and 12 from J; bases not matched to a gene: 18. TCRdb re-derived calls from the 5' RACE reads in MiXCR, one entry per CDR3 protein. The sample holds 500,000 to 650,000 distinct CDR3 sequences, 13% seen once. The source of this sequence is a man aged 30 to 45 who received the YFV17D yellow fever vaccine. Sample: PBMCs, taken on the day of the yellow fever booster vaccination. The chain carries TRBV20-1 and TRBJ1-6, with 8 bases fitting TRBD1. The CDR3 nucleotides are TGCAGTGCTCCCTCCGGGACAGGAAGGATAGACGGACCCCTCCACTTT. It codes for CSAPSGTGRIDGPLHF.